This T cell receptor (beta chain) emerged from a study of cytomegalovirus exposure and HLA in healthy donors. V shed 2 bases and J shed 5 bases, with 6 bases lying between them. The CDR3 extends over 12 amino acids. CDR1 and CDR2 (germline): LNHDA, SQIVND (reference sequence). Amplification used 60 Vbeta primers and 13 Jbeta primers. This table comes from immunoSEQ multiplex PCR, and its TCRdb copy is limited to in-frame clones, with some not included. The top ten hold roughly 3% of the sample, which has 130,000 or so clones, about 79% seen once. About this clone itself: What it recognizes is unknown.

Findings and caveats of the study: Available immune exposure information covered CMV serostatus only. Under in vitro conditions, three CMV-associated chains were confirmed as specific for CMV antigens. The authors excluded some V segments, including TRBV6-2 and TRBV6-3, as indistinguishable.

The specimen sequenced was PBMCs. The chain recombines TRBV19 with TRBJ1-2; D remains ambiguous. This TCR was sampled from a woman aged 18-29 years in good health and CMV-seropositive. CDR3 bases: TGTGCCAGTAGTATATCCGGGTATGGCTACACCTTC. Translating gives CASSISGYGYTF.